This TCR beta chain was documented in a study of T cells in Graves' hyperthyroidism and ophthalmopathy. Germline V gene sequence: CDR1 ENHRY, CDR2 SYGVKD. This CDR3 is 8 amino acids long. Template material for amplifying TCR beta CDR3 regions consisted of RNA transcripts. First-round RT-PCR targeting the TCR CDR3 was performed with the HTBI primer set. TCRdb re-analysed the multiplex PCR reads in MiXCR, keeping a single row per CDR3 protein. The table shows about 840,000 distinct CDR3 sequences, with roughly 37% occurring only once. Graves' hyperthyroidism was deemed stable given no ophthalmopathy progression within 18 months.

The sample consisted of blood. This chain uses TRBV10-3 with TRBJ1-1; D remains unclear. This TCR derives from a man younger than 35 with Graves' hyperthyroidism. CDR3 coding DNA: TGTGGCGTCACTGAAGCTTTCTTT. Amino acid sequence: CGVTEAFF.